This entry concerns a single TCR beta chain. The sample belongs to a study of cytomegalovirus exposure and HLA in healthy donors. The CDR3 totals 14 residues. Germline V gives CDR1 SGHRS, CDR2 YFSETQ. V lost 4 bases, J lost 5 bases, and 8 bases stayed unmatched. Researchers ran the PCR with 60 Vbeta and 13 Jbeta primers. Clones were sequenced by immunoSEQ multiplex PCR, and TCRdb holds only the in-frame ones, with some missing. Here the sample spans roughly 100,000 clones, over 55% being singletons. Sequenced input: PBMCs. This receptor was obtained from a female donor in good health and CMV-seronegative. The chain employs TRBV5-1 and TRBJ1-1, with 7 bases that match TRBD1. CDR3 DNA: TGCGCCAGCAGCAAGACAGGGATGAGGACTGAAGCTTTCTTT. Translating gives CASSKTGMRTEAFF. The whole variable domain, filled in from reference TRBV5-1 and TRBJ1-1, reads KAGVTQTPRYLIKTRGQQVTLSCSPISGHRSVSWYQQTPGQGLQFLFEYFSETQRNKGNFPGRFSGRQFSNSRSEMNVSTLELGDSALYLCASSKTGMRTEAFFGQGTRLTVV.